The clone carrying this T cell receptor beta chain has more than one count but fewer than ten. What it recognizes is unknown. The sample comes from a study of blood T cells in healthy people across ages. Whole-study findings and limits: Higher diversity, along with more naive CD4+ cells, distinguished long-lived donors from aged donors.

This CDR3 is built from 14 residues. Per the germline V gene, CDR1 is MNHEY and CDR2 is SVGAGI. V lost 4 bases, J lost 0 bases, and 9 bases lay in between. Sample-barcoded 5' priming and a J-beta primer mix drove a second PCR of roughly 6 to 12 cycles. Using its own MiXCR run on the 5' RACE reads, TCRdb lists one record per CDR3 protein. The data show more than 900,000 distinct CDR3 sequences, 25% seen once. The data also belong to a second study, concerning T cells of mothers and their children.

This chain links TRBV6-5 with TRBJ1-1; a weak D match, TRBD1 (5 bases). Sequenced input: blood. The sequence derives from a girl aged 2 to 10 in good health. The chain's CDR3 is CASSFQGMNTEAFF. The CDR3 bases are TGTGCCAGCAGTTTTCAGGGTATGAACACTGAAGCTTTCTTT.